The 28 T cell receptor beta chains below come from one sample, sequenced in a study of blood T cell repertoires in COVID-19. The assay was immunoSEQ multiplex PCR, and TCRdb's table has in-frame clones only and misses some. The sample has roughly 200,000 clones, 75% to 85% seen once; the top ten hold about 6.3%. Specimen: peripheral blood. These TCRs come from a man aged 60 to 69 with acute or convalescent COVID-19.

The rearrangement joins TRBV7-9 to TRBJ1-1; 7 nucleotides line up with TRBD1. There are 11 residues in the CDR3. J lost 13 bases, V lost 5 bases, and 7 bases had no gene match. The germline V gene has CDR1 SEHNR and CDR2 FQNEAQ (reference sequence). The CDR3 sequence is CASSRQGLGFF. In nucleotides, the CDR3 is TGTGCCAGCAGCCGACAGGGTTTGGGTTTCTTT.

The rearrangement joins TRBV6-5 to TRBJ1-1; D may be TRBD1 (6 bases). Germline values: CDR1 MNHEY, CDR2 SVGAGI. V lost 7 bases to trimming and J lost 0 bases, with 12 bases between them. The CDR3 consists of 14 residues. The CDR3 region has the DNA TGTGCCAGCAACCCGGGACACCTGAACACTGAAGCTTTCTTT. Protein sequence: CASNPGHLNTEAFF.

The rearrangement uses TRBV10-3 and TRBJ1-2, with TRBD1 identical over 9 bases. Germline lookup yields CDR1 ENHRY and CDR2 SYGVKD. J was trimmed by 6 bases and V by 6 bases; bases with no gene match: 8. The CDR3 is made up of 14 amino acids. CDR3 sequence reads: CAISPGQGRDGYTF. CDR3 bases: TGTGCCATCAGCCCGGGACAGGGTAGGGATGGCTACACCTTC.

As concerns this clone: Other DNA sequences in the sample encode the same CDR3. V and J are TRBV19 and TRBJ1-1; 7 nucleotides align to TRBD1. Trimming took 9 bases from V and 1 from J; bases not matched to a gene: 5. The V gene's germline CDR1 is LNHDA and CDR2 SQIVND (reference sequence). CDR3 size: 13 residues. The CDR3 nucleotides read TGTGCCAGCCGACAGGGCCGGAACACTGAAGCTTTCTTT. Amino acid sequence: CASRQGRNTEAFF.

The genes are TRBV16 and TRBJ2-3; tentative D call: TRBD2 (6 bases). CDR1 and CDR2 from the germline V gene are KGHSY and FQNENV. V lost 0 bases and J lost 5, with 9 bases in between. This CDR3 is built from 14 residues. The CDR3 spells CASSQSTRQDTQYF. The CDR3 DNA reads TGTGCCAGCAGCCAATCGACTAGGCAAGATACGCAGTATTTT.

This clone was recorded only once. The chain links TRBV6-5 to TRBJ2-1; 11 bases agree with TRBD2. The germline gives CDR1 MNHEY, CDR2 SVGAGI. The CDR3 sequence is 14 residues long. With V trimmed by 7 bases and J by 3 bases, 2 bases remained unmatched. The CDR3 sequence is CASKLAGDYNEQFF. In nucleotides, the CDR3 is TGTGCCAGCAAACTAGCGGGGGACTACAATGAGCAGTTCTTC.

This chain uses TRBV4-2 with TRBJ1-3; D is possibly TRBD1 (5 bases). Germline CDR1 LGHNA, CDR2 YNFKEQ. V shed 0 bases and J shed 4 bases, with 13 bases lying between them. The CDR3 contains 16 residues. The CDR3 protein is CASSQEGEGPGNTIYF. The CDR3 DNA sequence: TGTGCCAGCAGCCAAGAAGGGGAGGGTCCAGGAAACACCATATATTTT.

The chain has TRBV12-3 or TRBV12-4 and TRBJ2-3; TRBD1 might be the D (5 bases). Trimming cost V 6 bases and J 12 bases, with 16 bases left between them. The CDR3 has 12 amino acids. The CDR3 DNA reads TGTGCCAGCAGGCCGACAGTTGGGGTACAGTATTTT. This translates into CASRPTVGVQYF.

The chain recombines TRBV7-2 with TRBJ1-4, with D perhaps TRBD1 (5 bases). The CDR3 has 15 residues. Germline CDR1 and CDR2: SGHTA and FQGNSA. Trimming left V 1 base short and J 4 bases short, with 10 bases between. The CDR3 loop reads CASSLGGGGNEKLFF. CDR3 nucleotides: TGTGCCAGCAGCTTAGGCGGGGGGGGTAATGAAAAACTGTTTTTT.

This clone was seen more than once but under ten times. The CDR3 nucleotides read TGTGCCATCAGTGAGCACGGGACAGGTTTTTCACCCCTCCACTTT. Its protein is CAISEHGTGFSPLHF. J is TRBJ1-6 and V is TRBV10-3; 8 bases match TRBD1. Germline V gene sequence: CDR1 ENHRY, CDR2 SYGVKD. The CDR3 sequence is 15 residues long. Trimming removed 2 bases from V and 9 bases from J; junction bases left unmatched: 6.

The DNA of the CDR3 is TGTGCCAGCAGCTTGTTAGCGGGGGGGCTCCTTAGCACAGATACGCAGTATTTT. Translating gives CASSLLAGGLLSTDTQYF. The rearrangement links TRBV5-5 to TRBJ2-3, with TRBD2 matching over 11 bases. The ends lost 1 base at V and 0 bases at J; junction bases unmatched: 7. The germline CDR1 and CDR2 sequences are SGHKS and YYEKEE (reference sequence). There are 18 residues in the CDR3.

The J gene is TRBJ2-1, the V gene TRBV7-4, with TRBD1 matching over 12 bases. Germline lookup yields CDR1 SGHVT and CDR2 SQSDAQ. V was pared by 3 bases and J by 8 bases, with 5 bases of the junction left unmatched. The length of the CDR3 is 15 residues. In DNA, the CDR3 is TGTGCCAGCAGCTTCCGGGACAGGGGGCCCGATGAGCAGTTCTTC. Its translation is CASSFRDRGPDEQFF.

V and J are TRBV25-1 and TRBJ1-4; weak D call: TRBD1 (5 bases). The V end lost 0 bases, the J end lost 6 bases, and 11 bases lay between the germline ends. This CDR3 is 15 amino acids long. The germline CDR1 and CDR2 sequences are MGHDK and SYGVNS. CDR3 sequence: CASSEYVGEDEKLFF. In nucleotides, the CDR3 is TGTGCCAGCAGTGAATATGTAGGGGAGGATGAAAAACTGTTTTTT.

The V gene is TRBV14, the J gene TRBJ1-5; D gene ambiguous. V was clipped by 0 bases and J by 0 bases, with 12 bases between them. The CDR3 has 17 amino acids. Germline V gene lookup returns CDR1 SGHDN and CDR2 FVKESK. DNA for the CDR3: TGTGCCAGCAGCCAAGATTGTAGCCTCTATAGCAATCAGCCCCAGCATTTT. Amino acids: CASSQDCSLYSNQPQHF.

This clone was observed a single time. V gene TRBV11-3 combines with J gene TRBJ2-7, with D possibly being TRBD1 (5 bases). V was shortened by 5 bases and J by 0 bases, with 11 bases between the two germline ends. The CDR3 has 14 residues. Germline loops: CDR1 SGHNT, CDR2 YENEEA. CDR3 nucleotides: TGTGCCAGCAGCCCCCCAGGGTCCTCCTACGAGCAGTACTTC. Translating gives CASSPPGSSYEQYF.

This chain links TRBV3-1 (or the pseudogene TRBV3-2) with TRBJ2-4, with 13 bases lining up with TRBD2. This CDR3 has 20 amino acids. Germline CDR1 and CDR2: LGHDT and YNNKEL (reference sequence). Losses at the gene ends were 1 base for V and 1 base for J; bases not matched to a gene: 10. CDR3 sequence reads: CASSQVVRTSGSLAKNIQYF. The CDR3 nucleotides are TGTGCCAGCAGCCAAGTAGTTAGGACTAGCGGGAGTTTGGCCAAAAACATTCAGTACTTC.

The chain has TRBV6-5 and TRBJ2-3; 9 nucleotides line up with TRBD2. CDR1 is MNHEY, CDR2 SVGAGI, per germline. CDR3 length: 14 amino acids. The J segment lost 6 bases and the V segment lost 5 bases, leaving 6 bases of the junction unmatched. In nucleotides, the CDR3 is TGTGCCAGCAGTCGAAGGACTAGCGACGATACGCAGTATTTT. Protein: CASSRRTSDDTQYF.

The gene calls are TRBV15 and TRBJ2-6; 8 bases are shared with TRBD1. Germline CDR1 and CDR2: LNHNV and YYDKDF (reference sequence). CDR3 length: 18 residues. V lost 4 bases to trimming and J lost 0 bases; unmatched junction nucleotides: 8. DNA of the CDR3: TGTGCCACCAGCACCGGGACAGGCCAAGGCTCTGGGGCCAACGTCCTGACTTTC. Encoded protein: CATSTGTGQGSGANVLTF.

Regarding this clone: A junction boundary mismatches the germline segment, possibly from a read error. The chain employs TRBV7-7 and TRBJ2-7; possibly TRBD1 for D (6 bases). The CDR3 length is 15 residues. In germline, CDR1 is SSHAT, CDR2 FNYEAQ (reference sequence). CDR3: CASSYRALTSYEQYF. The CDR3 nucleotides read TGTGCTAGCAGCTACAGGGCACTGACCTCCTACGAGCAGTACTTC.

The J gene is TRBJ2-7, the V gene TRBV2; no reliable D call. The germline V gene encodes CDR1 SNHLY and CDR2 FYNNEI. V lost 5 bases, J lost 4 bases, and 9 bases lay in between. The CDR3 runs 12 residues. The CDR3 DNA follows: TGTGCCAGCAGTACCGCCACTTACGAGCAGTACTTC. Residues: CASSTATYEQYF.

The V and J genes are TRBV3-1 (or the pseudogene TRBV3-2) and TRBJ1-2; a weak D match, TRBD1 (6 bases). CDR1 LGHDT and CDR2 YNNKEL come from the germline V gene (reference sequence). Trimming stripped 2 bases from V and 0 bases from J, with 16 bases between. This CDR3 is 17 amino acids long. CDR3 nucleotides: TGTGCCAGCAGCCAATATCCCATCGGACAGACTAACTATGGCTACACCTTC. Protein product: CASSQYPIGQTNYGYTF.

The chain couples TRBV6-5 to TRBJ1-3; D perhaps matches TRBD1 (6 bases). Trimming removed 4 bases from V and 1 base from J, with 11 bases in between. The germline CDR1 and CDR2 sequences are MNHEY and SVGAGI. CDR3 size: 15 residues. The CDR3 reads CASSSRGGSGNTIYF. CDR3 DNA: TGTGCCAGCAGTTCCCGAGGGGGTTCTGGAAACACCATATATTTT.

The chain employs TRBV6-1 and TRBJ2-5, with a tentative D call TRBD1 (5 bases). V lost 3 bases, J lost 6 bases, and 11 bases lay in between. The CDR3 totals 13 residues. The germline V gene encodes CDR1 MNHNS and CDR2 SASEGT. The CDR3 region has the DNA TGTGCCAGCAGTGAGGGCAGGGCTCAGACCCAGTACTTC. Amino acid sequence: CASSEGRAQTQYF.

J is TRBJ2-1 and V is TRBV19; tentatively, D is TRBD1 (7 bases). The CDR3 runs 15 residues. Looked up from germline, CDR1 is LNHDA and CDR2 is SQIVND (reference sequence). V was trimmed by 5 bases and J by 4 bases, leaving 15 bases between them. This CDR3 reads CASSDRGTEYNEQFF. The DNA of the CDR3 is TGTGCCAGTAGTGACCGGGGGACAGAGTACAATGAGCAGTTCTTC.

The V call is TRBV4-2, the J call TRBJ2-1, with TRBD1 matching 8 bases. J lost 3 bases, V lost 3 bases, and 4 bases had no gene match. Per the germline V gene, CDR1 is LGHNA and CDR2 is YNFKEQ. The CDR3 loop spans 15 amino acids. CDR3 nucleotide sequence: TGTGCCAGCAGCCATCCGGGACAGGTCTACAATGAGCAGTTCTTC. Translating gives CASSHPGQVYNEQFF.

The chain joins TRBV30 to TRBJ2-1; 7 bases agree with TRBD2. The CDR3 has 14 amino acids. Germline V CDR1 and CDR2: GTSNPN, SVGIG (reference sequence). Trimming took 2 bases from V and 3 from J; bases not matched to a gene: 4. The CDR3 nucleotides read TGTGCCTGGAGTTTAGCGGGTAGCTACAATGAGCAGTTCTTC. The encoded protein is CAWSLAGSYNEQFF.

This clone was seen a handful of times. The sample has other DNA sequences that encode this CDR3 too. The chain links TRBV9 to TRBJ1-6, with D unclear. Trimming cost V 0 bases and J 4 bases, with 5 bases left between them. The CDR3 totals 14 residues. The germline V gene has CDR1 SGDLS and CDR2 YYNGEE. The CDR3, as DNA: TGTGCCAGCAGCGTAGTGGAGTATAATTCACCCCTCCACTTT. As protein: CASSVVEYNSPLHF.

The chain uses TRBV9 and TRBJ2-5, with 8 nucleotides matching TRBD2. Per germline, CDR1 SGDLS and CDR2 YYNGEE. This CDR3 has 16 amino acids. J gave up 3 bases and V 1 base, and 8 bases lay outside the gene matches. This chain's CDR3 is CASSVRAGGTEETQYF. The CDR3 coding sequence is TGTGCCAGCAGCGTACGGGCGGGGGGAACCGAAGAGACCCAGTACTTC.